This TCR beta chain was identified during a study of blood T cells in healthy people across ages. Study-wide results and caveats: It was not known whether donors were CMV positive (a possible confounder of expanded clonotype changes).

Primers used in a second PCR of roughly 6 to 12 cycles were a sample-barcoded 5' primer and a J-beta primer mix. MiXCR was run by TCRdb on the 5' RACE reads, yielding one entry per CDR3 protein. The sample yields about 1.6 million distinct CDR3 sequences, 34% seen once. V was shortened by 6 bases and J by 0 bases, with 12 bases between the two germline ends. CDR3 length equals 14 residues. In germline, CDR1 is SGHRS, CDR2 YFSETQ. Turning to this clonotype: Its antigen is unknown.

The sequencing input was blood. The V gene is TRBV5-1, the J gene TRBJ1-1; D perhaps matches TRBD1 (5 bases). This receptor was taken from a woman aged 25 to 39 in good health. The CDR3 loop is CASKQDPMNTEAFF. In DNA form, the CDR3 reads TGCGCCAGCAAACAGGATCCGATGAACACTGAAGCTTTCTTT. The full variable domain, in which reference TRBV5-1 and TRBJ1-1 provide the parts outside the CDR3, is KAGVTQTPRYLIKTRGQQVTLSCSPISGHRSVSWYQQTPGQGLQFLFEYFSETQRNKGNFPGRFSGRQFSNSRSEMNVSTLELGDSALYLCASKQDPMNTEAFFGQGTRLTVV.